These T cell receptor beta chains were read from a single sample in a study of CD8 T cells in Susac syndrome. TCRdb reprocessed the immunoSEQ multiplex PCR reads with MiXCR, giving one entry per CDR3 protein. The sample includes 67,000 or so distinct CDR3 sequences, 85% to 95% of them seen just once. The material sequenced was CD4+ T cells from PBMCs. The receptors were gathered from a human donor with Susac syndrome. The CDR3 runs from the conserved cysteine through the conserved F or W. Fields, in order: V gene, J gene, CDR3 protein.

V: TRBV19
J: TRBJ2-6
CDR3: CASSSGKLSGANVLTF

V: TRBV11-2
J: TRBJ1-2
CDR3: CASSSPRPGPAGYTF

V: TRBV2
J: TRBJ2-1
CDR3: CASSGGYEQFF

V: TRBV20-1
J: TRBJ2-7
CDR3: CSARDLGRTTYEQYF

V: TRBV3-1
J: TRBJ2-1
CDR3: CASSQKTGTWGSNEQFF

V: TRBV7-2
J: TRBJ2-7
CDR3: CASSPQGYQDEQYF

V: TRBV28
J: TRBJ1-2
CDR3: CASSSTGTGGGGYTF

V: TRBV11-1
J: TRBJ1-1
CDR3: CASSSRVGGGTEAFF

V: TRBV7-2
J: TRBJ1-4
CDR3: CASSYGGGREKLFF

V: TRBV29-1
J: TRBJ1-1
CDR3: CSATTGTNTEAFF

V: TRBV6-5
J: TRBJ2-5
CDR3: CASRPGGAETQYF

V: TRBV7-8
J: TRBJ2-7
CDR3: CASSLRRGVYEQYF

V: TRBV20-1
J: TRBJ2-3
CDR3: CSVLAGGPDTQYF

V: TRBV19
J: TRBJ2-6
CDR3: CASSTYKGPSSGANVLTF

V: TRBV20-1
J: TRBJ2-7
CDR3: CSVAGTGAYEQYF

V: TRBV20-1
J: TRBJ2-7
CDR3: CSASIRDYEQYF

V: TRBV2
J: TRBJ1-5
CDR3: CASTPGRDEPQHF

V: TRBV6-6
J: TRBJ2-7
CDR3: CASSSGGPTYEQYF

V: TRBV11-1
J: TRBJ2-3
CDR3: CASSLGNTDTQYF

V: TRBV14
J: TRBJ2-7
CDR3: CASSADRTRWGYEQYF

V: TRBV28
J: TRBJ2-5
CDR3: CASRPEGRRGETQYF

V: TRBV19
J: TRBJ2-7
CDR3: CASMGRERNEQYF

V: TRBV6-2/TRBV6-3
J: TRBJ2-4
CDR3: CASSSLRGDKNIQYF